A single sample is the source of the 5 T cell receptor beta chains below, sequenced in a study of blood T cell repertoires in COVID-19. Method: immunoSEQ multiplex PCR; TCRdb's copy keeps in-frame clones and lacks some. The repertoire consists of a few hundred thousand clones, with more than 70% occurring once and the leading ten covering 1.5% to 2%. Specimen: peripheral blood. The receptors were sampled from a young woman with COVID-19, enrolled during active disease.

This chain joins TRBV5-4 and TRBJ1-2; no clear D. Trimming cost V 2 bases and J 3 bases, with 8 bases left between them. The CDR3 consists of 13 residues. Germline V gene lookup returns CDR1 SGHNT and CDR2 YYREEE (reference sequence). The CDR3 nucleotides read TGTGCCAGCAGCTTTAGTAGAGACTATGGCTACACCTTC. This translates into CASSFSRDYGYTF.

This chain links TRBV6-5 with TRBJ2-5; 7 nucleotides line up with TRBD2. The CDR3 extends over 12 amino acids. In germline, CDR1 is MNHEY, CDR2 SVGAGI. After removal of 8 bases from V and 5 bases from J, the junction contained 5 bases not matched to a gene. CDR3 sequence reads: CASSGGSETQYF. CDR3 DNA: TGTGCCAGCTCCGGGGGGAGTGAGACCCAGTACTTC.

The rearrangement links TRBV5-1 to TRBJ2-1, with 8 positions matching TRBD1. In germline, CDR1 is SGHRS, CDR2 YFSETQ. There are 16 residues in the CDR3. With V trimmed by 0 bases and J by 8 bases, 10 bases remained unmatched. The CDR3 protein is CASSLGMGQDWDEQFF. CDR3 bases: TGCGCCAGCAGCTTGGGTATGGGACAGGATTGGGATGAGCAGTTCTTC.

The chain recombines TRBV5-7 with TRBJ2-5, with a weak D call TRBD1 (7 bases). TRBV5-7 is flagged as an ORF with uncertain function. V was cut by 0 bases and J by 4 bases, with 10 bases left in between. This CDR3 region has 14 residues. This chain's CDR3 is CASSLGQGGETQYF. CDR3 sequence (DNA): TGTGCCAGCAGCTTGGGACAGGGAGGAGAGACCCAGTACTTC.

V usage is TRBV6-2 or TRBV6-3 and J usage is TRBJ2-7; D is unclear. Trimming pared 0 bases from V and 2 bases from J, leaving 5 bases between. Germline V gives CDR1 MNHEY, CDR2 SVGEGT. This CDR3 contains 13 residues. The CDR3 DNA sequence: TGTGCCAGCAGTTACTCGAGGACCTACGAGCAGTACTTC. Encoded protein: CASSYSRTYEQYF.